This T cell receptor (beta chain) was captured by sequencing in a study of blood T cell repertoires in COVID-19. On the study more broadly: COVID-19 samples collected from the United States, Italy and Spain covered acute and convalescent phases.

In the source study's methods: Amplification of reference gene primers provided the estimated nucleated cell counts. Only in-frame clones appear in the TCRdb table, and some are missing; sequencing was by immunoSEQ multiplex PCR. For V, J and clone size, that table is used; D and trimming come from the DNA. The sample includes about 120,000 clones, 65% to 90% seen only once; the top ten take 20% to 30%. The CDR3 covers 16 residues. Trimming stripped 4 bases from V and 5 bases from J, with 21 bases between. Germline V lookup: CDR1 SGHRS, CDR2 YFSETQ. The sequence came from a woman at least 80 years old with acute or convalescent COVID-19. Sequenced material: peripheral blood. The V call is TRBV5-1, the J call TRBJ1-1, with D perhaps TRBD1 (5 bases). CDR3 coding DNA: TGCGCCAGCAGCATAGGGACTCCCGGGGGTATGACTGAAGCTTTCTTT. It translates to CASSIGTPGGMTEAFF.